The rows below give T cell receptor beta chains drawn from one sample of a study of blood T cell repertoires in COVID-19. The table came from immunoSEQ multiplex PCR; TCRdb's copy has only in-frame clones and leaves some out. The sample contains about 62,000 clones, 80% to 90% of which appear only once. Sequenced material: peripheral blood. The receptor source for this set is an older woman with COVID-19, enrolled during active disease. CDR3s include the opening cysteine and the closing phenylalanine or tryptophan. Fields, in order: CDR3 protein, CDR3 DNA, J gene, clone size, V gene, D gene. The D gene is left open where the match is weak. Not every row has a clone size; where given, it reads once, few, many or a size class.

CASSPLTGGSSGNTIYF TGTGCCAGCTCACCCTTGACAGGGGGTAGCTCTGGAAACACCATATATTTT TRBJ1-3 . TRBV18 TRBD1
CASSPGQGRPQHF TGTGCCAGCAGCCCGGGACAGGGGCGGCCCCAGCATTTT TRBJ1-5 . TRBV11-2 TRBD1
CAISTGTGGYTEAFF TGTGCCATCAGCACCGGGACAGGGGGATACACTGAAGCTTTCTTT TRBJ1-1 . TRBV10-3 TRBD1
CASSPRRTGAYGYTF TGTGCCAGCAGCCCTCGGCGTACAGGGGCCTATGGCTACACCTTC TRBJ1-2 . TRBV28 TRBD1
CASSISPGQTGQMGSNQPQHF TGTGCCAGTAGTATTTCTCCGGGACAAACTGGGCAGATGGGGAGCAATCAGCCCCAGCATTTT TRBJ1-5 . TRBV19 .
CASSQETGGAGELFF TGCGCCAGCAGCCAGGAGACAGGAGGCGCCGGGGAGCTGTTTTTT TRBJ2-2 few TRBV5-1 .
CASSRTGSTTGELFF TGTGCCAGCAGCCGGACAGGGTCAACCACCGGGGAGCTGTTTTTT TRBJ2-2 . TRBV5-5 TRBD1
CASSPGRRVSNEQFF TGTGCCAGCAGCCCCGGGAGGAGGGTTTCCAATGAGCAGTTCTTC TRBJ2-1 . TRBV7-3 TRBD2
CASNGLLNTEAFF TGTGCCAGCAACGGACTTTTGAACACTGAAGCTTTCTTT TRBJ1-1 . TRBV11-3 .
CATSDILGGKADTQYF TGTGCCACCAGTGATATCCTGGGGGGGAAAGCAGATACGCAGTATTTT TRBJ2-3 . TRBV24-1 TRBD2
CASSAGTPTYEQYF TGTGCCAGCTCAGCCGGGACACCAACCTACGAGCAGTACTTC TRBJ2-7 . TRBV18 .
CASSILAAAYEQYF TGTGCCAGTAGTATATTAGCGGCCGCCTACGAGCAGTACTTC TRBJ2-7 . TRBV19 .
CASGDRGNQPQHF TGTGCCAGCGGCGACAGGGGCAATCAGCCCCAGCATTTT TRBJ1-5 . TRBV7-2 TRBD1
CASRTGATNEKLFF TGTGCCAGCAGGACAGGGGCAACTAATGAAAAACTGTTTTTT TRBJ1-4 . TRBV7-2 TRBD1
CSVDEGFWGTEAFF TGCAGCGTTGATGAGGGCTTTTGGGGCACTGAAGCTTTCTTT TRBJ1-1 . TRBV29-1 .
CSALKAAGGPGNEQFF TGCAGCGCCCTTAAGGCGGCGGGAGGGCCCGGGAATGAGCAGTTCTTC TRBJ2-1 . TRBV29-1 TRBD2
CASSQDRGPYGYTF TGCGCCAGCAGCCAAGACAGGGGTCCCTATGGCTACACCTTC TRBJ1-2 once TRBV4-3 .
CASIPGDGELFF TGTGCCAGCATCCCGGGGGACGGGGAGCTGTTTTTT TRBJ2-2 . TRBV27 .
CASSQVDRDEQYF TGTGCCAGCAGCCAAGTCGACAGGGACGAGCAGTACTTC TRBJ2-7 . TRBV14 TRBD1
CAWSRGGESPLHF TGTGCCTGGAGTCGGGGAGGGGAATCACCCCTCCACTTT TRBJ1-6 once TRBV30 .
CASSERQVLNYGYTF TGTGCCAGCAGCGAGAGACAGGTTCTAAACTATGGCTACACCTTC TRBJ1-2 . TRBV9 .
CASSLAGGAGYEQYF TGCGCCAGCAGTCTTGCTGGGGGGGCAGGGTACGAGCAGTACTTC TRBJ2-7 . TRBV4-1 .
CASSFTPGTGVQEQYF TGTGCCAGCAGCTTTACCCCCGGGACAGGGGTTCAAGAGCAGTACTTC TRBJ2-7 . TRBV9 TRBD1
CASSQARNYGYTF TGCGCCAGCAGCCAAGCTAGAAACTATGGCTACACCTTC TRBJ1-2 . TRBV4-3 .
CASSLEEGGSSTYEQYF TGTGCCAGCAGTTTAGAGGAAGGGGGCAGTTCCACCTACGAGCAGTACTTC TRBJ2-7 medium-sized TRBV28 TRBD1
CASSLDYPGTNTEAFF TGTGCCAGCAGCTTAGATTATCCGGGAACGAACACTGAAGCTTTCTTT TRBJ1-1 . TRBV11-2 .
CASSVALFAGGNIDEQFF TGTGCCAGCAGCGTAGCTCTCTTCGCGGGAGGTAATATAGATGAGCAGTTCTTC TRBJ2-1 . TRBV9 TRBD2
CATRQGGEQYF TGTGCTACCAGGCAGGGGGGAGAGCAGTACTTC TRBJ2-7 . TRBV6-4 .
CASRDSVSYGYTF TGCGCCAGCAGGGACAGCGTCTCATATGGCTACACCTTC TRBJ1-2 . TRBV10-2 .
CASSLRGRSETQYF TGTGCCAGCAGCTTACGCGGGAGGTCCGAGACCCAGTACTTC TRBJ2-5 . TRBV11-3 TRBD2
CASSLYRSSPLHF TGTGCCAGCAGTTTATATAGATCCTCACCCCTCCACTTT TRBJ1-6 few TRBV28 .
CASSLSGTAYEQYF TGTGCCAGCAGCTTAAGCGGGACGGCCTACGAGCAGTACTTC TRBJ2-7 . TRBV11-3 TRBD2
CASSGFGAGVSSYNEQFF TGTGCCAGTAGTGGGTTTGGAGCGGGGGTTAGCTCCTACAATGAGCAGTTCTTC TRBJ2-1 . TRBV19 TRBD2
CASSSQAGTGTYEQYF TGTGCCAGCAGCTCTCAAGCCGGGACAGGGACCTACGAGCAGTACTTC TRBJ2-7 . TRBV5-6 TRBD1
CSAPRRGEQYF TGCAGTGCCCCCCGACGGGGCGAGCAGTACTTC TRBJ2-7 . TRBV20-1 .
CASSPWARGPTNEKLFF TGTGCCAGTAGCCCATGGGCCAGGGGGCCAACTAATGAAAAACTGTTTTTT TRBJ1-4 . TRBV19 TRBD1
CASSSRTGKINEQYF TGTGCCAGCTCATCCCGGACAGGGAAGATCAACGAGCAGTACTTC TRBJ2-7 . TRBV18 TRBD1
CATSRGGRYYEQYF TGTGCCACCAGCAGAGGGGGGAGGTACTACGAGCAGTACTTC TRBJ2-7 . TRBV15 .
CASSLETGGDTEAFF TGTGCCAGCAGCTTAGAGACAGGGGGGGATACTGAAGCTTTCTTT TRBJ1-1 . TRBV7-9 TRBD1
CASMPPGRNFHQPQHF TGTGCCAGTATGCCTCCTGGCAGGAACTTTCATCAGCCCCAGCATTTT TRBJ1-5 . TRBV19 .
CAISGGTSGKYEQYF TGTGCCATCAGTGGGGGGACTAGCGGGAAGTACGAGCAGTACTTC TRBJ2-7 . TRBV10-3 TRBD2
CASSSGVNEKLFF TGTGCCAGCAGCTCGGGAGTTAATGAAAAACTGTTTTTT TRBJ1-4 . TRBV11-3 .
CASSSGLGYEQYF TGTGCCAGCAGTTCCGGACTGGGCTACGAGCAGTACTTC TRBJ2-7 . TRBV6-6 .
CASSLLSDRGRNIQYF TGTGCCAGCAGCTTACTTTCGGACAGGGGGCGAAACATTCAGTACTTC TRBJ2-4 . TRBV13 TRBD1
CASRRTSGDADTQYF TGTGCCAGCAGGAGGACTAGCGGAGACGCAGATACGCAGTATTTT TRBJ2-3 . TRBV9 TRBD2
CASNSRGGIGYGYTF TGTGCCAGCAACAGTCGTGGGGGGATAGGCTATGGCTACACCTTC TRBJ1-2 . TRBV27 .